Shown below are 30 T cell receptor beta chains from a single sample sequenced in a study of blood T cell repertoires in COVID-19. Assay used: immunoSEQ multiplex PCR; TCRdb lists only in-frame clones, some missing. The table has 500,000 to 600,000 clones, roughly nine tenths seen once. Input material: peripheral blood. The receptors originated from a woman aged 50 to 60 with COVID-19, enrolled during active disease.

CDR3 protein: CASRWRGYGYTF. The CDR3 DNA is TGTGCCAGCAGGTGGCGGGGCTATGGCTACACCTTC. The genes are TRBV2 and TRBJ1-2, with unresolved D. Germline V gene data show CDR1 as SNHLY and CDR2 as FYNNEI. Trimming took 6 bases from V and 4 from J, leaving 9 bases between them. The CDR3 extends over 12 amino acids.

The rearrangement links TRBV9 to TRBJ2-3; 10 bases are shared with TRBD2. Per germline, CDR1 SGDLS and CDR2 YYNGEE. The CDR3 has 16 amino acids. After removal of 2 bases from V and 6 bases from J, the junction contained 9 bases not matched to a gene. CDR3 in DNA: TGTGCCAGCAGCGTTTCTAGCGGGGGCGTCCATGATACGCAGTATTTT. It encodes CASSVSSGGVHDTQYF.

The chain links TRBV5-4 to TRBJ2-1, with D perhaps TRBD1 (5 bases). This CDR3 comprises 14 residues. V dropped 2 bases and J dropped 6 bases, with 12 bases sitting between them. Germline CDR1 is SGHNT and CDR2 is YYREEE (reference sequence). CDR3 residues: CASSLRGLGNEQFF. CDR3 in DNA: TGTGCCAGCAGCTTAAGGGGTCTGGGCAATGAGCAGTTCTTC.

The genes are TRBV19 and TRBJ2-3; D gene unclear. The germline gives CDR1 LNHDA, CDR2 SQIVND (reference sequence). The V gene lost 5 bases and the J gene lost 2 bases, with 17 bases spanning the gap. The CDR3 covers 16 residues. CDR3 in amino acids: CASSRYYGRNTDTQYF. CDR3 in DNA: TGTGCCAGTAGTCGGTACTACGGAAGGAACACAGATACGCAGTATTTT.

The chain combines TRBV5-6 with TRBJ1-6; no clear D gene. Germline V gene lookup returns CDR1 SGHDT and CDR2 YYEEEE. The CDR3 runs to 16 residues. Trimming pared 4 bases from V and 6 bases from J, leaving 17 bases between. The CDR3 nucleotides are TGTGCCAGCAGCCCTCCGCGAGAGGAGGGTAATTCACCCCTCCACTTT. It is translated as CASSPPREEGNSPLHF.

The count of this clone is one. V is TRBV28 and J is TRBJ1-2; D remains unclear. The length of the CDR3 is 16 residues. Germline V gene sequence: CDR1 MDHEN, CDR2 SYDVKM. The ends were cut back, 4 bases at V and 5 bases at J, with 20 bases in the middle. In DNA, the CDR3 is TGTGCCAGCAGTTCCCCTCCAGGCAGCGGAGATTATGGCTACACCTTC. It is translated as CASSSPPGSGDYGYTF.

The V and J genes are TRBV7-2 and TRBJ2-7; TRBD2 aligns across 9 bases. The CDR3 totals 16 residues. Looked up from germline, CDR1 is SGHTA and CDR2 is FQGNSA. V trimming: 3 bases; J trimming: 2 bases; junction bases outside the gene matches: 8. The CDR3 here is CASSLRGGGTTYEQYF. In nucleotides, the CDR3 is TGTGCCAGCAGCTTGCGCGGGGGGGGGACGACCTACGAGCAGTACTTC.

The chain uses TRBV19 and TRBJ2-7, with D tentatively TRBD2 (6 bases). This CDR3 contains 13 residues. From germline, CDR1 is LNHDA and CDR2 SQIVND (reference sequence). V lost 4 bases to trimming and J lost 3 bases, with 10 bases between them. CDR3 sequence reads: CASSTGTYYEQYF. In DNA form, the CDR3 reads TGTGCCAGTAGTACCGGGACTTACTACGAGCAGTACTTC.

On this clone: This specimen includes other DNA sequences encoding the same CDR3. CDR3 residues: CASSLVGGEAFF. The CDR3 DNA reads TGCGCCAGCAGCTTGGTCGGAGGGGAAGCTTTCTTT. This chain links TRBV5-1 with TRBJ1-1, with D unclear. The CDR3 length is 12 residues. The germline CDR1 and CDR2 sequences are SGHRS and YFSETQ. V was clipped by 0 bases and J by 8 bases, with 8 bases between them.

The rearrangement uses TRBV4-2 and TRBJ2-7, with D maybe TRBD2 (6 bases). Germline CDR1 is LGHNA and CDR2 is YNFKEQ. Trimming removed 4 bases from V and 3 bases from J, with 10 bases in between. This CDR3 spans 13 amino acids. CDR3 DNA sequence: TGTGCCAGCAGCCCCGCGCGGGACTACGAGCAGTACTTC. Translating gives CASSPARDYEQYF.

The rearrangement uses TRBV5-5 and TRBJ2-5, with a tentative D call TRBD2 (6 bases). The CDR3 sequence is 14 residues long. V lost 2 bases and J 5 bases, leaving 13 bases between the germline ends. CDR1 and CDR2 from the germline V gene are SGHKS and YYEKEE (reference sequence). CDR3 DNA sequence: TGTGCCAGCAGCTTTCTTCTGGCGGGGGAGACCCAGTACTTC. Encoded protein: CASSFLLAGETQYF.

The chain couples TRBV12-5 to TRBJ2-3, with 7 bases lining up with TRBD1. The CDR3 loop spans 15 amino acids. The ends lost 1 base at V and 6 bases at J; junction bases unmatched: 7. The germline gives CDR1 LGHNT, CDR2 FRNRAP. The CDR3 bases are TGTGCTAGTGGTTTGGGGGGACAGACAGCGGATACGCAGTATTTT. Its translation: CASGLGGQTADTQYF. Variable domain in full (rest from reference TRBV12-5 and TRBJ2-3): DARVTQTPRHKVTEMGQEVTMRCQPILGHNTVFWYRQTMMQGLELLAYFRNRAPLDDSGMPKDRFSAEMPDATLATLKIQPSEPRDSAVYFCASGLGGQTADTQYFGPGTRLTVL.

For the CDR3, the DNA is TGTGCCAGCAGTCCATCACAGGGGTACGAGCAGTACTTC. The encoded protein is CASSPSQGYEQYF. The V and J genes are TRBV12-3 or TRBV12-4 and TRBJ2-7, with TRBD1 identical over 7 bases. V shed 5 bases and J 4 bases; nucleotides not matched to a gene: 5. The CDR3 runs to 13 residues.

The chain uses TRBV7-6 and TRBJ1-1; 12 bases align to TRBD1. The junction had 7 bases not matched to a gene; V was cut back by 6 bases and J by 5 bases. This CDR3 has 15 amino acids. Germline CDR1 SGHVS, CDR2 FNYEAQ. The CDR3 region has the DNA TGTGCCAGCAGGCCGGGACAGGGGGCGCGAACTGAAGCTTTCTTT. Translated, it gives CASRPGQGARTEAFF.

J is TRBJ1-1 and V is TRBV6-5; D may be TRBD1 (5 bases). The CDR3 extends over 11 amino acids. V was shortened by 7 bases and J by 3 bases, with 6 bases between the two germline ends. Germline lookup yields CDR1 MNHEY and CDR2 SVGAGI. For the CDR3, the DNA is TGTGCCAGCATCAGGGACACTGAAGCTTTCTTT. It codes for CASIRDTEAFF.

This chain joins TRBV7-9 and TRBJ1-2; D gene ambiguous. V was trimmed by 1 base and J by 8 bases, leaving 8 bases between them. Per germline, CDR1 SEHNR and CDR2 FQNEAQ (reference sequence). The CDR3 consists of 12 residues. The CDR3 DNA sequence: TGTGCCAGCAGCTTAGTACAGACCGGCTACACCTTC. As protein: CASSLVQTGYTF.

The chain links TRBV20-1 to TRBJ2-7; D possibly corresponds to TRBD2 (5 bases). From germline, CDR1 is DFQATT and CDR2 SNEGSKA (reference sequence). The CDR3 totals 15 residues. V dropped 3 bases and J dropped 3 bases, with 18 bases sitting between them. CDR3 nucleotide sequence: TGCAGTGCTAGTGAACCAGGTCGGGGTTTCTACGAGCAGTACTTC. Its translation is CSASEPGRGFYEQYF.

This chain joins TRBV6-2 or TRBV6-3 and TRBJ2-5; 14 nucleotides match TRBD2. Germline CDR1 reads MNHEY; CDR2 reads SVGEGT. Losses at the gene ends were 4 bases for V and 5 bases for J; bases not matched to a gene: 3. This CDR3 has 15 amino acids. In DNA, the CDR3 is TGTGCCAGCAGTTCCCGGACTAGCGGGGGGGAGACCCAGTACTTC. Its translation: CASSSRTSGGETQYF.

The rearrangement links TRBV5-4 to TRBJ2-7, with D possibly matching TRBD2 (6 bases). CDR3 length: 15 residues. The germline gives CDR1 SGHNT, CDR2 YYREEE (reference sequence). V gave up 4 bases and J gave up 1 base, with 15 bases separating them. The CDR3 loop reads CASSHSGTRSYEQYF. The DNA for the CDR3 is TGTGCCAGCAGCCATTCCGGGACTCGGTCCTACGAGCAGTACTTC.

The rearrangement links TRBV27 to TRBJ2-2, with TRBD2 as a possible D gene (6 bases). The CDR3 covers 14 residues. From germline, CDR1 is MNHEY and CDR2 SMNVEV (reference sequence). V dropped 2 bases and J dropped 3 bases, with 7 bases sitting between them. The CDR3 region is CASSLRRDTGELFF. The CDR3, as DNA: TGTGCCAGCAGTTTAAGGAGGGACACCGGGGAGCTGTTTTTT.

This rearrangement joins TRBV3-1 (or the pseudogene TRBV3-2) to TRBJ1-1, with 9 nucleotides matching TRBD1. The V gene end was trimmed by 4 bases and the J gene end by 0 bases; junction bases not matched to a gene: 12. The germline V gene encodes CDR1 LGHDT and CDR2 YNNKEL (reference sequence). CDR3 length: 18 amino acids. CDR3 residues: CASSLRYRGLRLNTEAFF. In nucleotides, the CDR3 is TGTGCCAGCAGCCTTAGATACAGGGGGCTGAGATTGAACACTGAAGCTTTCTTT.

This clone showed up just once. This chain uses TRBV29-1 with TRBJ1-1; 7 positions agree with TRBD1. The CDR3 extends over 11 amino acids. Germline trimming cut 8 bases from V and 7 bases from J; bases unmatched to any gene: 7. Germline CDR1 is SQVTM and CDR2 is ANQGSEA. The DNA for the CDR3 is TGCAGCTTCACAGGGACAGTTGAAGCTTTCTTT. As protein: CSFTGTVEAFF.

The chain joins TRBV29-1 to TRBJ2-1; 10 nucleotides align to TRBD2. The ends lost 6 bases at V and 0 bases at J; junction bases unmatched: 11. Per germline, CDR1 SQVTM and CDR2 ANQGSEA. The CDR3 runs 17 residues. CDR3 protein: CSVAPAIAGGSYNEQFF. For the CDR3, the DNA is TGCAGCGTGGCACCTGCGATAGCGGGGGGCTCCTACAATGAGCAGTTCTTC.

This clone appeared a single time. The chain carries TRBV6-6 and TRBJ1-2, with D uncertain. Germline lookup yields CDR1 MNHNY and CDR2 SVGAGI (reference sequence). The CDR3 is made up of 13 amino acids. V was cut by 5 bases and J by 2 bases, with 9 bases left in between. The CDR3 sequence is CASSLTGNYGYTF. CDR3 sequence (DNA): TGTGCCAGCAGTCTGACTGGAAACTATGGCTACACCTTC.

The genes are TRBV30 and TRBJ2-7; TRBD1 matches at 10 bases. The V and J ends lost 1 base and 2 bases, in that order; junction bases with no gene match: 5. This CDR3 is 15 amino acids long. Germline V CDR1 and CDR2: GTSNPN, SVGIG (reference sequence). The CDR3 coding sequence is TGTGCCTGGAGTGGGGACAGGGGACCTACCTACGAGCAGTACTTC. Translation: CAWSGDRGPTYEQYF.

The rearrangement links TRBV2 to TRBJ2-7; weak D call: TRBD1 (6 bases). The V end lost 4 bases, the J end lost 7 bases, and 17 bases lay between the germline ends. CDR1 is SNHLY, CDR2 FYNNEI, per germline. The CDR3 contains 14 residues. This CDR3 is CASSARDIGGEQYF. CDR3 nucleotide sequence: TGTGCCAGCAGTGCCCGGGACATCGGCGGGGAGCAGTACTTC.

The V and J genes are TRBV6-6 and TRBJ1-2; tentative D call: TRBD1 (5 bases). The CDR3 extends over 13 amino acids. V was cut by 6 bases and J by 1 base, with 9 bases left in between. Germline V CDR1 and CDR2: MNHNY, SVGAGI (reference sequence). CDR3 residues: CASRADSNYGYTF. In DNA, the CDR3 is TGTGCCAGCAGGGCAGACAGTAACTATGGCTACACCTTC.

V is TRBV7-2 and J is TRBJ2-1; D is possibly TRBD2 (5 bases). With 5 bases removed from V and 6 bases from J, the gap between germline ends came to 11 bases. CDR1 is SGHTA and CDR2 is FQGNSA in the germline V gene. The CDR3 loop spans 13 amino acids. The CDR3 DNA sequence: TGTGCCAGCAGCGACTACCCCGCCAATGAGCAGTTCTTC. Encoded protein: CASSDYPANEQFF.

The chain has TRBV3-1 (or the pseudogene TRBV3-2) and TRBJ1-6, with D possibly TRBD1 on 6 matching bases. CDR3 length: 16 residues. Germline CDR1 and CDR2: LGHDT and YNNKEL (reference sequence). Deletions cut 2 bases from V and 10 bases from J, with 18 bases between. DNA of the CDR3: TGTGCCAGCAGCCAAAGGGAACGGGGGGGCGTCTCACCCCTCCACTTT. This codes for CASSQRERGGVSPLHF.

The chain employs TRBV9 and TRBJ2-7; the D gene is possibly TRBD2 (6 bases). The V end lost 9 bases, the J end lost 2 bases, and 15 bases lay between the germline ends. The CDR3 sequence is 13 residues long. Germline V gives CDR1 SGDLS, CDR2 YYNGEE. CDR3 sequence (DNA): TGTGCCACCATGGCGGGGATCACCTACGAGCAGTACTTC. Its protein is CATMAGITYEQYF.